This T cell receptor beta chain stems from a study of shared clonotypes between healthy human individuals. CDR1 is MDHEN and CDR2 is SYDVKM in the germline V gene. The CDR3 has 16 residues. The V and J ends lost 6 bases and 7 bases, in that order; junction bases with no gene match: 8. Whole-study findings and limits: Read depth was anticipated to influence clonotype sharing among donors.

Each subset's genomic DNA was shared equally among a number of immunoSEQ plates. Unsorted PBMC DNA underwent sequencing on ten immunoSEQ deep assay plates. Profiled with immunoSEQ multiplex PCR; TCRdb holds only in-frame clones, not every one. The sample holds around 450,000 clones, more than 75% seen once. Each of the donors was a healthy adult who was HIV-negative and had not had a recent acute infection or vaccination. As to this clone: As yet, its antigen is unknown.

The V and J genes are TRBV28 and TRBJ2-2; 13 positions agree with TRBD2. Source material: PBMCs. The clonotype was recovered from a middle-aged woman in good health. Some clones in this sample may be carry-over from other donors' samples. The CDR3: CASRSRTSGGGGELFF. The CDR3 bases are TGTGCCAGCAGATCAAGGACTAGCGGGGGCGGCGGGGAGCTGTTTTTT.